This T cell receptor (beta chain) was obtained from a study of Ad26.COV2.S vaccination and SARS-CoV-2 variants. Using immunoSEQ multiplex PCR, the repertoire was profiled, and TCRdb retains in-frame clones only, with some absent. The repertoire holds fewer than 900,000 clones, approximately 88% seen once, with about 1.5% in the top ten. Treatment reported: 15 to 20 received Ad26.COV2.S at low or high dose, single or two shots; 5 received placebo; per-sample allocation not given. Repertoires come from day 63 after the first vaccine or placebo injection. Looked up from germline, CDR1 is SGDLS and CDR2 is YYNGEE. The J segment lost 4 bases and the V segment lost 3 bases, leaving 1 base of the junction unmatched. The CDR3 extends over 13 amino acids.

The chain recombines TRBV9 with TRBJ1-2; 9 bases align to TRBD1. The sequence was obtained from a person between 18 and 59 years old who received the Ad26.COV2.S COVID-19 vaccine or a placebo. The sequenced sample was peripheral blood, obtained in a trial of Ad26.COV2.S vaccine versus placebo. This CDR3 reads CASSEGQGYGYTF. The CDR3 region has the DNA TGTGCCAGCAGCGAGGGACAGGGCTATGGCTACACCTTC.